The rows below give T cell receptor beta chains drawn from one sample of a study of technical replicates of blood from a few donors. The assay was immunoSEQ multiplex PCR, and TCRdb's table has in-frame clones only and misses some. Of some 68,000 clones listed, just under 95% are singletons. Sequencing was performed on T cells isolated from PBMCs. These receptors were taken from a human donor in good health. CDR3s include the opening cysteine and the closing phenylalanine or tryptophan. Fields, in order: D gene, J gene, clone size, V gene, CDR3 DNA, CDR3 protein. A D gene is named only where the DNA matches it firmly. Clone size is stated in some rows and not others, as once, few, many or a class when expanded.

D gene: NA
J gene: TRBJ2-5
clone size: NA
V gene: TRBV7-9
CDR3 DNA: TGTGCCAGCAGCTTAGGAGACAGTGTTCAAGAGACCCAGTACTTC
CDR3 protein: CASSLGDSVQETQYF

D gene: TRBD1
J gene: TRBJ1-5
clone size: NA
V gene: TRBV11-2
CDR3 DNA: TGTGCCAGCAGCTCGACAGGGGGGCATCAGCCCCAGCATTTT
CDR3 protein: CASSSTGGHQPQHF

D gene: NA
J gene: TRBJ1-1
clone size: few
V gene: TRBV4-1
CDR3 DNA: TGCGCCAGCAGCCCAAATTTTTGGGGGCTGAACACTGAAGCTTTCTTT
CDR3 protein: CASSPNFWGLNTEAFF

D gene: TRBD1
J gene: TRBJ2-7
clone size: NA
V gene: TRBV27
CDR3 DNA: TGTGCCAGCAGCCGGGGACAGACCTACGAGCAGTACTTC
CDR3 protein: CASSRGQTYEQYF

D gene: NA
J gene: TRBJ1-1
clone size: NA
V gene: TRBV6-5
CDR3 DNA: TGTGCCAGCAGCGGCGGCCCGACGGCAAACACTGAAGCTTTCTTT
CDR3 protein: CASSGGPTANTEAFF

D gene: TRBD1
J gene: TRBJ2-3
clone size: once
V gene: TRBV9
CDR3 DNA: TGTGCCAGCAGCAGGCCAGGGGGAGATACGCAGTATTTT
CDR3 protein: CASSRPGGDTQYF

D gene: TRBD2
J gene: TRBJ2-2
clone size: NA
V gene: TRBV7-3
CDR3 DNA: TGTGCCAGCAGCCTAAGGACTAGCGGGAGCAGGGGAACCGGGGAGCTGTTTTTT
CDR3 protein: CASSLRTSGSRGTGELFF

D gene: TRBD1
J gene: TRBJ1-1
clone size: NA
V gene: TRBV23-1
CDR3 DNA: TGCGCCAGCAGTCAATCTGTGAGGGGGCCTGCGCAGATGAACACTGAAGCTTTCTTT
CDR3 protein: CASSQSVRGPAQMNTEAFF

D gene: NA
J gene: TRBJ1-1
clone size: NA
V gene: TRBV28
CDR3 DNA: TGTGCCAGCACCAACAGGGTTACTGAAGCTTTCTTT
CDR3 protein: CASTNRVTEAFF

D gene: TRBD1
J gene: TRBJ2-7
clone size: once
V gene: TRBV7-3
CDR3 DNA: TGTGCCAGCAGCTTAGCCCATCCGGGACAGGGGATCTACGAGCAGTACTTC
CDR3 protein: CASSLAHPGQGIYEQYF

D gene: TRBD1
J gene: TRBJ1-2
clone size: NA
V gene: TRBV6-5
CDR3 DNA: TGTGCCAGCAGTTTCCAGACAGGGGCAGCTAACTATGGCTACACCTTC
CDR3 protein: CASSFQTGAANYGYTF

D gene: NA
J gene: TRBJ1-1
clone size: NA
V gene: TRBV9
CDR3 DNA: TGTGCCAGCAGCGTAGCAGGGGCGACTGAAGCTTTCTTT
CDR3 protein: CASSVAGATEAFF

D gene: NA
J gene: TRBJ2-3
clone size: NA
V gene: TRBV18
CDR3 DNA: TGTGCCAGCTCACCACCGGAGTATAGAGATACGCAGTATTTT
CDR3 protein: CASSPPEYRDTQYF

D gene: NA
J gene: TRBJ2-3
clone size: NA
V gene: TRBV6-4
CDR3 DNA: TGTGCCAGCAGTGGAGAAACTGGTGCAGATACGCAGTATTTT
CDR3 protein: CASSGETGADTQYF

D gene: NA
J gene: TRBJ2-7
clone size: NA
V gene: TRBV10-3
CDR3 DNA: TGTGCCATCAGTGAGTCACGAGTCTACGAGCAGTACTTC
CDR3 protein: CAISESRVYEQYF

D gene: NA
J gene: TRBJ2-3
clone size: NA
V gene: TRBV19
CDR3 DNA: TGTGCCAGTAACAACAATTACAGGACAGATACGCAGTATTTT
CDR3 protein: CASNNNYRTDTQYF

D gene: NA
J gene: TRBJ1-2
clone size: once
V gene: TRBV14
CDR3 DNA: TGTGCCAGCAGCCAAGTGCTGGGGCCGACTGGCTACACCTTC
CDR3 protein: CASSQVLGPTGYTF

D gene: TRBD2
J gene: TRBJ2-7
clone size: few
V gene: TRBV28
CDR3 DNA: TGTGCCAGCAGTCCACAGGGACTAGCCCCCTACGAGCAGTACTTC
CDR3 protein: CASSPQGLAPYEQYF

D gene: NA
J gene: TRBJ2-7
clone size: NA
V gene: TRBV6-5
CDR3 DNA: TGTGCCAGCAGTTATTTTGGACATACCTACGAGCAGTACTTC
CDR3 protein: CASSYFGHTYEQYF

D gene: NA
J gene: TRBJ1-3
clone size: NA
V gene: TRBV5-1
CDR3 DNA: TGCGCCAGCAGCTCGGGGGAACTATACTCTGGAAACACCATATATTTT
CDR3 protein: CASSSGELYSGNTIYF

D gene: TRBD2
J gene: TRBJ2-1
clone size: NA
V gene: TRBV6-6
CDR3 DNA: TGTGCCAGCAGACTAGCGGGCCTTTACAATGAGCAGTTCTTC
CDR3 protein: CASRLAGLYNEQFF

D gene: TRBD1
J gene: TRBJ2-3
clone size: NA
V gene: TRBV6-5
CDR3 DNA: TGTGCCAGCAGCCCGAGGGACAGGAACACAGATACGCAGTATTTT
CDR3 protein: CASSPRDRNTDTQYF

D gene: NA
J gene: TRBJ2-3
clone size: NA
V gene: TRBV7-9
CDR3 DNA: TGTGCCAGCAGCCCCCCGGGTCCCGCAGATACGCAGTATTTT
CDR3 protein: CASSPPGPADTQYF

D gene: NA
J gene: TRBJ2-7
clone size: NA
V gene: TRBV5-6
CDR3 DNA: TGTGCCAGCAGCAGGGGGAATACCTACGAGCAGTACTTC
CDR3 protein: CASSRGNTYEQYF

D gene: TRBD1
J gene: TRBJ1-3
clone size: NA
V gene: TRBV5-1
CDR3 DNA: TGCGCCAGCAGCGAGACAGGGGCTGGAAACACCATATATTTT
CDR3 protein: CASSETGAGNTIYF

D gene: NA
J gene: TRBJ2-2
clone size: once
V gene: TRBV2
CDR3 DNA: TGTGCCAGCAAAGGGGGATCGAACACCGGGGAGCTGTTTTTT
CDR3 protein: CASKGGSNTGELFF

D gene: NA
J gene: TRBJ1-2
clone size: NA
V gene: TRBV7-9
CDR3 DNA: TGTGCCAGCAGCTTGGGGAGAGGGTATGGCTACACCTTC
CDR3 protein: CASSLGRGYGYTF

D gene: NA
J gene: TRBJ2-7
clone size: once
V gene: TRBV5-1
CDR3 DNA: TGCGCCAGCAGCTTAGCTAGCGACGAGCAGTACTTC
CDR3 protein: CASSLASDEQYF

D gene: NA
J gene: TRBJ1-2
clone size: NA
V gene: TRBV6-1
CDR3 DNA: TGTGCCAGCAGTGAACGGACTGTCTATGGCTACACCTTC
CDR3 protein: CASSERTVYGYTF

D gene: NA
J gene: TRBJ1-1
clone size: NA
V gene: TRBV9
CDR3 DNA: TGTGCCAGCAGCGTAATTCCGGCGGGTAACACTGAAGCTTTCTTT
CDR3 protein: CASSVIPAGNTEAFF

D gene: TRBD1
J gene: TRBJ1-4
clone size: once
V gene: TRBV2
CDR3 DNA: TGTGCCAGCAGTGGGACTGACAGGGCGACTAATGAAAAACTGTTTTTT
CDR3 protein: CASSGTDRATNEKLFF

D gene: TRBD2
J gene: TRBJ2-5
clone size: NA
V gene: TRBV7-3
CDR3 DNA: TGTGCCAGCAGCCTAGCGGGAGGGGGGGAGACCCAGTACTTC
CDR3 protein: CASSLAGGGETQYF

D gene: TRBD1
J gene: TRBJ1-2
clone size: NA
V gene: TRBV7-8
CDR3 DNA: TGTGCCAGCAGCCCAGGGGACAGGGGAATGAATGGCTACACCTTC
CDR3 protein: CASSPGDRGMNGYTF

D gene: TRBD2
J gene: TRBJ2-7
clone size: once
V gene: TRBV5-6
CDR3 DNA: TGTGCCAGCAGCCCGGGACTAGCGGGAACCTACGAGCAGTACTTC
CDR3 protein: CASSPGLAGTYEQYF

D gene: TRBD2
J gene: TRBJ2-5
clone size: NA
V gene: TRBV9
CDR3 DNA: TGTGCCAGCAGCGTAGACCCCGGGACTACACAAGAGACCCAGTACTTC
CDR3 protein: CASSVDPGTTQETQYF

D gene: TRBD1
J gene: TRBJ2-7
clone size: NA
V gene: TRBV6-1
CDR3 DNA: TGTGCCAGCAGTGAAGGAGGACAGGGGTATAGCTACGAGCAGTACTTC
CDR3 protein: CASSEGGQGYSYEQYF

D gene: TRBD1
J gene: TRBJ1-2
clone size: NA
V gene: TRBV27
CDR3 DNA: TGTGCCAGCAGCATATCCGGGACAGGAACCCTCAACTATGGCTACACCTTC
CDR3 protein: CASSISGTGTLNYGYTF

D gene: TRBD2
J gene: TRBJ2-7
clone size: NA
V gene: TRBV11-1
CDR3 DNA: TGTGCCAGCAGCCCGACTAGCGGTACCTACGAGCAGTACTTC
CDR3 protein: CASSPTSGTYEQYF

D gene: TRBD2
J gene: TRBJ2-1
clone size: NA
V gene: TRBV27
CDR3 DNA: TGTGCCAGCAGTCCCGGGACTAGCGGGGGCAATGAGCAGTTCTTC
CDR3 protein: CASSPGTSGGNEQFF

D gene: NA
J gene: TRBJ1-1
clone size: NA
V gene: TRBV19
CDR3 DNA: TGTGCCAGTAGAATTCACAGGGACGGAAACACTGAAGCTTTCTTT
CDR3 protein: CASRIHRDGNTEAFF

D gene: NA
J gene: TRBJ1-4
clone size: NA
V gene: TRBV19
CDR3 DNA: TGTGCCAGTAGTTATAGGGGATACGATGAAAAACTGTTTTTT
CDR3 protein: CASSYRGYDEKLFF

D gene: NA
J gene: TRBJ2-2
clone size: once
V gene: TRBV6-4
CDR3 DNA: TGTGCCAGCAGTGACTCCGTAGGGGAACACACCGGGGAGCTGTTTTTT
CDR3 protein: CASSDSVGEHTGELFF

D gene: TRBD2
J gene: TRBJ2-1
clone size: NA
V gene: TRBV5-4
CDR3 DNA: TGTGCCAGCAAACTAGCGGGAGGGCCACATGAGCAGTTCTTC
CDR3 protein: CASKLAGGPHEQFF

D gene: TRBD2
J gene: TRBJ2-1
clone size: NA
V gene: TRBV29-1
CDR3 DNA: TGCAGCGTTAAGCCCCGGCGGGAGGAGGTAAAAGAGCAGTTCTTC
CDR3 protein: CSVKPRREEVKEQFF

D gene: NA
J gene: TRBJ2-3
clone size: NA
V gene: TRBV5-1
CDR3 DNA: TGCGCCAGCACAGCTTCTGGGCCGGGCACAGATACGCAGTATTTT
CDR3 protein: CASTASGPGTDTQYF

D gene: NA
J gene: TRBJ1-2
clone size: once
V gene: TRBV29-1
CDR3 DNA: TGCAGCGTTGGAGGGCGTGGCAGAGCAGCCTATGGCTACACCTTC
CDR3 protein: CSVGGRGRAAYGYTF

D gene: NA
J gene: TRBJ2-1
clone size: NA
V gene: TRBV5-1
CDR3 DNA: TGCGCCAGCAGCTTGGCCGGCAATGAGCAGTTCTTC
CDR3 protein: CASSLAGNEQFF

D gene: NA
J gene: TRBJ2-7
clone size: NA
V gene: TRBV19
CDR3 DNA: TGTGCCAGTCCGGACAGCTACGAGCAGTACTTC
CDR3 protein: CASPDSYEQYF

D gene: TRBD1
J gene: TRBJ1-4
clone size: NA
V gene: TRBV29-1
CDR3 DNA: TGCAGCGTTGCATTGACAGGGATGGAACTGTTTTTT
CDR3 protein: CSVALTGMELFF

D gene: TRBD1
J gene: TRBJ1-4
clone size: NA
V gene: TRBV29-1
CDR3 DNA: TGCAGCGTTGACGCAGGGGGAGGCTCTCCCGGAGAAAAACTGTTTTTT
CDR3 protein: CSVDAGGGSPGEKLFF

D gene: TRBD2
J gene: TRBJ2-3
clone size: NA
V gene: TRBV25-1
CDR3 DNA: TGTGCCAGCAGTAGGAGCGGGAGAACCGAAGATACGCAGTATTTT
CDR3 protein: CASSRSGRTEDTQYF

D gene: NA
J gene: TRBJ2-1
clone size: NA
V gene: TRBV9
CDR3 DNA: TGTGCCAGCAGCGTCGCCGGGACGGGAGACAATGAGCAGTTCTTC
CDR3 protein: CASSVAGTGDNEQFF

D gene: TRBD1
J gene: TRBJ1-1
clone size: once
V gene: TRBV29-1
CDR3 DNA: TGCAGCGTTAAGGGAACAGGGGGCCCTCGGAACACTGAAGCTTTCTTT
CDR3 protein: CSVKGTGGPRNTEAFF